These 13 T cell receptor beta chains were sequenced from one sample in a study of T cell responses to AZD1222 COVID-19 vaccine. The data were produced by immunoSEQ multiplex PCR, yet TCRdb's version contains in-frame clones alone and is incomplete. The sample includes 90,000 to 130,000 clones, approximately 90% of them seen just once. The source was peripheral blood, collected 28 days after the second AZD1222 dose. Receptors originate from an adult who received the AZD1222 COVID-19 vaccine.

This clone was observed a single time. J is TRBJ2-1 and V is TRBV18; 10 bases map to TRBD2. The CDR3 is made up of 17 amino acids. Germline loops: CDR1 KGHSH, CDR2 LQKENI. V lost 1 base, J lost 8 bases, and 11 bases stayed unmatched. This CDR3 reads CASSPLELAGIGHEQFF. In DNA, the CDR3 is TGTGCCAGCTCACCACTGGAACTAGCGGGAATTGGACATGAGCAGTTCTTC. Variable domain in full (rest from reference TRBV18 and TRBJ2-1): NAGVMQNPRHLVRRRGQEARLRCSPMKGHSHVYWYRQLPEEGLKFMVYLQKENIIDESGMPKERFSAEFPKEGPSILRIQQVVRGDSAAYFCASSPLELAGIGHEQFFGPGTRLTVL.

The chain links TRBV27 to TRBJ2-6, with unresolved D. Germline CDR1 and CDR2: MNHEY and SMNVEV (reference sequence). The CDR3 is 14 amino acids. V was clipped by 6 bases and J by 2 bases, with 8 bases between them. The CDR3 is CASSVAAGANVLTF. As DNA, the CDR3 is TGTGCCAGCAGCGTCGCTGCTGGGGCCAACGTCCTGACTTTC.

The rearrangement uses TRBV19 and TRBJ2-5; 8 positions match TRBD1. The CDR3 runs to 14 residues. Germline CDR1 is LNHDA and CDR2 is SQIVND (reference sequence). Trimming at V came to 7 bases and at J to 2 bases, leaving 6 bases not matched to a gene. CDR3 DNA: TGTGCCAGTAACGACAGGGGTTCACAAGAGACCCAGTACTTC. It codes for CASNDRGSQETQYF.

The chain is built from TRBV10-3 and TRBJ2-7; 10 bases are shared with TRBD1. This CDR3 contains 15 residues. Germline-derived CDR1 and CDR2 are ENHRY and SYGVKD. With 2 bases clipped from V and 7 bases from J, the junction kept 8 bases outside the gene matches. The CDR3 region is CAISEGGTGEKEQYF. The CDR3 bases are TGTGCCATCAGTGAGGGTGGGACAGGGGAAAAAGAGCAGTACTTC.

The V call is TRBV20-1, the J call TRBJ2-2; maybe TRBD2 (6 bases). CDR1 and CDR2 from the germline V gene are DFQATT and SNEGSKA (reference sequence). V was cut by 3 bases and J by 0 bases, with 23 bases left in between. The CDR3 sequence is 19 residues long. The CDR3 loop is CSASFYPGDINTNTGELFF. In DNA form, the CDR3 reads TGCAGTGCTAGTTTTTACCCGGGAGATATTAACACGAACACCGGGGAGCTGTTTTTT.

The chain couples TRBV5-1 to TRBJ1-4; D remains unclear. CDR1 and CDR2 (germline): SGHRS, YFSETQ. The CDR3 contains 14 residues. Trimming removed 2 bases at V and 8 bases at J, with 13 bases between. This CDR3 reads CASSLTASQEKLFF. The DNA for the CDR3 is TGCGCCAGCAGCTTAACCGCCAGCCAGGAAAAACTGTTTTTT.

The chain employs TRBV27 and TRBJ1-1; 10 nucleotides line up with TRBD1. The CDR3 is made up of 15 amino acids. Trimming at V came to 5 bases and at J to 5 bases, leaving 8 bases not matched to a gene. Germline CDR1 and CDR2: MNHEY and SMNVEV (reference sequence). DNA of the CDR3: TGTGCCAGCAGTACTAGGACAGGGGGTGGTACTGAAGCTTTCTTT. It translates to CASSTRTGGGTEAFF.

The V gene is TRBV6-5, the J gene TRBJ2-2; 7 positions agree with TRBD2. V was clipped by 8 bases and J by 13 bases; unmatched bases: 4. CDR1 and CDR2 from the germline V gene are MNHEY and SVGAGI. The CDR3 is 10 residues long. The CDR3 sequence: CASGRGRLFF. CDR3 bases: TGTGCCAGCGGGAGGGGCCGGCTGTTTTTT.

This rearrangement joins TRBV18 to TRBJ2-7; 7 bases match TRBD1. Germline CDR1 reads KGHSH; CDR2 reads LQKENI. The V and J ends lost 3 bases and 1 base, in that order; junction bases with no gene match: 3. The CDR3 is 14 residues long. This CDR3 is CASSPTGASYEQYF. The CDR3 DNA reads as TGTGCCAGCTCACCCACAGGGGCATCCTACGAGCAGTACTTC.

This chain connects TRBV19 to TRBJ1-5, with 9 positions matching TRBD1. The J segment lost 3 bases and the V segment lost 7 bases, leaving 10 bases of the junction unmatched. Germline CDR1 LNHDA, CDR2 SQIVND (reference sequence). This CDR3 contains 16 residues. This CDR3 is CASIPNWDRDNQPQHF. The DNA for the CDR3 is TGTGCCAGTATCCCCAACTGGGACAGGGACAATCAGCCCCAGCATTTT.

About this clone itself: The sample contains more than one DNA sequence encoding this CDR3. The chain uses TRBV2 and TRBJ2-5; D possibly corresponds to TRBD2 (6 bases). The CDR3 covers 13 residues. In germline, CDR1 is SNHLY, CDR2 FYNNEI. V was cut by 3 bases and J by 5 bases, with 10 bases left in between. CDR3 in amino acids: CASSERGRETQYF. The CDR3 DNA reads as TGTGCCAGCAGTGAGCGGGGTAGGGAGACCCAGTACTTC. The variable domain in full, with the rest retrieved from reference TRBV2 and TRBJ2-5, is EPEVTQTPSHQVTQMGQEVILRCVPISNHLYFYWYRQILGQKVEFLVSFYNNEISEKSEIFDDQFSVERPDGSNFTLKIRSTKLEDSAMYFCASSERGRETQYFGPGTRLLVL.

The chain uses TRBV6-2 or TRBV6-3 and TRBJ2-1; 8 positions match TRBD2. CDR1 is MNHEY and CDR2 is SVGEGT in the germline V gene. The CDR3 spans 18 residues. V was clipped by 6 bases and J by 2 bases; unmatched bases: 15. CDR3 in amino acids: CASSPRGGGGRPYNEQFF. The CDR3 DNA sequence: TGTGCCAGCAGCCCCCGTGGGGGAGGCGGGAGGCCCTACAATGAGCAGTTCTTC.

CDR3 in DNA: TGTGCCAGCAGTTTATCCCGTCGAAGCGAGCAGTTCTTC. It encodes CASSLSRRSEQFF. V and J are TRBV28 and TRBJ2-1; D remains unclear. Germline-derived CDR1 and CDR2 are MDHEN and SYDVKM. Trimming took off 1 base at V and 10 bases at J, with 11 bases between the two ends. CDR3 length: 13 amino acids.